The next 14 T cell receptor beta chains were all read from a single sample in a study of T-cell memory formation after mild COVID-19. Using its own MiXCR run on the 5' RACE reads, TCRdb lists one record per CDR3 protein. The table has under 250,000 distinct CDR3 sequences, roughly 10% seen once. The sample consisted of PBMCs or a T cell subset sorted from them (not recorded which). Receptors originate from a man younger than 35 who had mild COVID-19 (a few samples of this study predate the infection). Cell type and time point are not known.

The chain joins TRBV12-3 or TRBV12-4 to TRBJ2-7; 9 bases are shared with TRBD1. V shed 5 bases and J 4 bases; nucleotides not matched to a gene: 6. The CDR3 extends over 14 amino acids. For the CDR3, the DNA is TGTGCCAGCAGTAAACAGGGGGCTCGGTACGAGCAGTACTTC. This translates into CASSKQGARYEQYF.

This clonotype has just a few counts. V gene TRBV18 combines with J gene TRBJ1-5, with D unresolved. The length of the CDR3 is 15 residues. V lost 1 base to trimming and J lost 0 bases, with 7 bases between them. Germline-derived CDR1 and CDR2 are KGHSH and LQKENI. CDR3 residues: CASSPQGNSNQPQHF. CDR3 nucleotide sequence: TGTGCCAGCTCACCACAGGGAAATAGCAATCAGCCCCAGCATTTT. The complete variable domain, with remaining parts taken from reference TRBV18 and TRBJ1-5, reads NAGVMQNPRHLVRRRGQEARLRCSPMKGHSHVYWYRQLPEEGLKFMVYLQKENIIDESGMPKERFSAEFPKEGPSILRIQQVVRGDSAAYFCASSPQGNSNQPQHFGDGTRLSIL.

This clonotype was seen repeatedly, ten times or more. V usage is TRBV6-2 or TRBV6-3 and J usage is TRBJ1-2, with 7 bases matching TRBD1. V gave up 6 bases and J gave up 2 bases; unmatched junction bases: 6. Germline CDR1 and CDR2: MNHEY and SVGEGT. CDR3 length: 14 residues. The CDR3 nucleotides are TGTGCCAGCAGAGAAGGGGGCTTGAACTATGGCTACACCTTC. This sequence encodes CASREGGLNYGYTF.

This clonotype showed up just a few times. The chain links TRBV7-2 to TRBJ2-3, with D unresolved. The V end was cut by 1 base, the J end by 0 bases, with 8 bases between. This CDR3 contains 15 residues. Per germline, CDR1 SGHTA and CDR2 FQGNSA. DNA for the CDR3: TGTGCCAGCAGCTTAGTAGTGGGGAGCACAGATACGCAGTATTTT. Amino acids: CASSLVVGSTDTQYF.

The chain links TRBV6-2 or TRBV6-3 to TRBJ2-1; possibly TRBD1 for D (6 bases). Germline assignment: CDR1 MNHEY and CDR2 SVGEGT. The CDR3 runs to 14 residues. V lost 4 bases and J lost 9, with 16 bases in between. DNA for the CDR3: TGTGCCAGCAGTTCGAACCCTACAGGGAGTGAGCAGTTCTTC. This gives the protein CASSSNPTGSEQFF.

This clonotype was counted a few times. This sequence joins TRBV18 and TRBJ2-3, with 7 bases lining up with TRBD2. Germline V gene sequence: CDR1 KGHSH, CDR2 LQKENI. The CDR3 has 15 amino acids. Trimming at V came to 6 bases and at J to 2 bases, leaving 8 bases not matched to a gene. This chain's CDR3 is CASSRGRGDTDTQYF. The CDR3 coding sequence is TGTGCCAGCTCCCGGGGACGGGGGGACACAGATACGCAGTATTTT. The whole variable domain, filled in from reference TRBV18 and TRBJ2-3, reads NAGVMQNPRHLVRRRGQEARLRCSPMKGHSHVYWYRQLPEEGLKFMVYLQKENIIDESGMPKERFSAEFPKEGPSILRIQQVVRGDSAAYFCASSRGRGDTDTQYFGPGTRLTVL.

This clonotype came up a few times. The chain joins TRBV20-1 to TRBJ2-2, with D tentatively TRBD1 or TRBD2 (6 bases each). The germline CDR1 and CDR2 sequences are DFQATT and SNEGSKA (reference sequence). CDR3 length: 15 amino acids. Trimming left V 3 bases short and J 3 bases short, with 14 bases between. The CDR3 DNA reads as TGCAGTGCTAGCCCAAAGGGGGGCCACACCGGGGAGCTGTTTTTT. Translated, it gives CSASPKGGHTGELFF.

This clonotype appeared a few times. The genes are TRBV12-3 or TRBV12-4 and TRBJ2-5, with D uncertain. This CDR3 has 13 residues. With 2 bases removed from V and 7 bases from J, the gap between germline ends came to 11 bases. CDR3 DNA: TGTGCCAGCAGTTTATCGGTTTTGGGGACCCAGTACTTC. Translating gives CASSLSVLGTQYF.

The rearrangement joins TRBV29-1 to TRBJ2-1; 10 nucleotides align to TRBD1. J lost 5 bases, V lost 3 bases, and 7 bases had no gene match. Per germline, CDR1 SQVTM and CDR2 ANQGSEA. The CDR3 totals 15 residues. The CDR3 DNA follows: TGCAGCGTTGAGGGGCGACAGGGGGCCAACAATGAGCAGTTCTTC. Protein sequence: CSVEGRQGANNEQFF.

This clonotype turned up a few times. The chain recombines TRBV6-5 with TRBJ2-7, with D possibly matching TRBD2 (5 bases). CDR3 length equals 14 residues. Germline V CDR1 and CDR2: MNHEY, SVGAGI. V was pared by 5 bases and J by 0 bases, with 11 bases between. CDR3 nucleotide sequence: TGTGCCAGCAGTCGCGGGCCCGACTCCTACGAGCAGTACTTC. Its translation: CASSRGPDSYEQYF.

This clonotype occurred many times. CDR3 sequence (DNA): TGTGCCATCCGGGACAGTCGGAACTATGGCTACACCTTC. It yields the protein CAIRDSRNYGYTF. The rearrangement joins TRBV10-3 to TRBJ1-2; 7 bases fit TRBD1. CDR1 ENHRY and CDR2 SYGVKD come from the germline V gene. The CDR3 covers 13 residues. V lost 8 bases and J lost 2; bases outside the gene matches: 5.

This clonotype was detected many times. The chain's CDR3 is CASSLRASMGQGHSGANVLTF. CDR3 sequence (DNA): TGTGCCAGCAGCTTAAGGGCGAGCATGGGACAGGGCCATTCTGGGGCCAACGTCCTGACTTTC. The V and J genes are TRBV7-8 and TRBJ2-6, with 9 bases matching TRBD1. CDR1 SGHVS and CDR2 FQNEAQ come from the germline V gene. V lost 2 bases to trimming and J lost 1 base; unmatched junction nucleotides: 15. CDR3 length equals 21 residues.

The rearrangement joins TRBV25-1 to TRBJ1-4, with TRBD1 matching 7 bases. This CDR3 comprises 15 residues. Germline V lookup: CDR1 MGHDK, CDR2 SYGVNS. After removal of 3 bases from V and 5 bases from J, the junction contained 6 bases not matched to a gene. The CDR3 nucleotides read TGTGCCAGCAGTGATATGGGACAGAGAAATGAAAAACTGTTTTTT. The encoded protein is CASSDMGQRNEKLFF.

The DNA of the CDR3 is TGTGCCAGCAGCGAGGGGTCGAGCTCCTACAATGAGCAGTTCTTC. Its protein product is CASSEGSSSYNEQFF. This chain links TRBV7-9 with TRBJ2-1; D assignment may be TRBD1 or TRBD2 (5 bases each). The CDR3 runs 15 residues. Germline CDR1 is SEHNR and CDR2 is FQNEAQ (reference sequence). The ends were cut back, 5 bases at V and 0 bases at J, with 11 bases in the middle.